The clone carrying this TCR beta chain was found once. The record originates from a study of technical replicates of blood from several donors. The data were produced by immunoSEQ multiplex PCR, yet TCRdb's version contains in-frame clones alone and is incomplete. The repertoire includes roughly 79,000 clones, 85% to 95% of them detected once, and approximately 0.37% sits in the top ten. Germline CDR1 and CDR2: MDHEN and SYDVKM. This CDR3 is built from 15 residues. J was trimmed by 0 bases and V by 10 bases; bases with no gene match: 11. This chain connects TRBV28 to TRBJ2-5; TRBD2 agrees at 7 bases. This TCR was recovered from a human donor in good health. The specimen sequenced was T cells isolated from PBMCs. Written as DNA, the CDR3 is TGTGCCACATCAGACGAGGGGAGGGACCAAGAGACCCAGTACTTC. This codes for CATSDEGRDQETQYF.